The entry below gives a single TCR beta chain sequence along with its context. These data are taken from a study of blood T cell repertoires in COVID-19. Study-wide context: COVID-19 samples collected from the United States, Italy and Spain covered acute and convalescent phases. PBMCs, B-cell-depleted T cells, or T cells were the source of the cDNA or gDNA that made up the material.

The CDR3 loop spans 15 amino acids. Germline V gene lookup returns CDR1 MNHEY and CDR2 SMNVEV (reference sequence). After removal of 9 bases from V and 4 bases from J, the junction contained 15 bases not matched to a gene. As originally analysed: From reference gene primer amplification, estimates of nucleated cell counts were derived. The assay was immunoSEQ multiplex PCR, and TCRdb's table has in-frame clones only and misses some. V, J and clone size were drawn from that table, and D and trimming were deduced from the DNA. The data contain a few hundred thousand clones, roughly 90% of them seen just once; the ten biggest clones take up 6.2%.

The specimen was peripheral blood. The receptor comes from a man aged 60 to 69 with acute or convalescent COVID-19. The chain combines TRBV27 with TRBJ2-7, with 7 bases that match TRBD1. CDR3 bases: TGTGCCAGACCACAATCAGGGGGAGAATCTTACGAGCAGTACTTC. Amino acids: CARPQSGGESYEQYF.